This T cell receptor (beta chain) stems from a study of cytomegalovirus exposure and HLA in healthy donors. PCR involved 60 Vbeta and 13 Jbeta primers. Here immunoSEQ multiplex PCR was the method, and the copy in TCRdb shows in-frame clones only, minus some. The sample records approximately 160,000 clones, approximately 77% being singletons. The V gene's germline CDR1 is LGHNA and CDR2 YNFKEQ. CDR3 length: 16 residues. V shed 0 bases and J 5 bases; nucleotides not matched to a gene: 8. The J gene is TRBJ1-2, the V gene TRBV4-2; 8 bases agree with TRBD1. Sequencing was carried out using PBMCs. This clonotype was obtained from a male donor in good health and CMV-seropositive. CDR3 nucleotides: TGTGCCAGCAGCCAAGATACTACAGGGGGAGCTTATGGCTACACCTTC. It specifies CASSQDTTGGAYGYTF.